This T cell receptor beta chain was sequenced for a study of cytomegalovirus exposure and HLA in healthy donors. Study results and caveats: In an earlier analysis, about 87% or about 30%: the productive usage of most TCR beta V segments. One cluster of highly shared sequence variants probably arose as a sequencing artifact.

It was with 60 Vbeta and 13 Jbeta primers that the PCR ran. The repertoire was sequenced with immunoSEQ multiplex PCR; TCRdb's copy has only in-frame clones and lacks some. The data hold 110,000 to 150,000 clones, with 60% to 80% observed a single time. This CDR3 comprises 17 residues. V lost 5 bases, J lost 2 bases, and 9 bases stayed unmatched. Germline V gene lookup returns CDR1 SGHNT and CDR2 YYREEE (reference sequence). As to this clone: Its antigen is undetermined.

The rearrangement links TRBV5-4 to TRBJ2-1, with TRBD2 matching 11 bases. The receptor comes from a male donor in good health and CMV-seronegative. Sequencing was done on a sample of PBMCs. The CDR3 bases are TGTGCCAGCAGAAGTAGCGGGGGGGCCGCCGCCTACAATGAGCAGTTCTTC. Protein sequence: CASRSSGGAAAYNEQFF.